A selection of T cell receptor beta chains follows, all from one sample in a study of blood T cell repertoires in COVID-19. The method was immunoSEQ multiplex PCR; TCRdb's version includes in-frame clones alone and lacks a portion of them. This sample carries about 130,000 clones, about four fifths of them seen once, and the ten largest clones take about 9.5%. Sequenced sample: peripheral blood. These receptor sequences come from a man between 35 and 55 years old with active or convalescent COVID-19. The CDR3 runs from the conserved cysteine through the conserved F or W. The order of the fields is V gene, J gene, clone size, D gene, CDR3 protein, CDR3 DNA. D genes are given only for firm matches. Some rows mark clone size as missing; the rest say once, few, many or name a class of expanded clone.

TRBV7-9	TRBJ1-3	NA	TRBD1	CASSLTTGARSDTIYF	TGTGCCAGCAGCTTAACCACAGGGGCTAGGTCGGACACCATATATTTT
TRBV4-2	TRBJ2-1	NA	TRBD2	CASSPRGGDNEQFF	TGTGCCAGCAGCCCCCGGGGGGGCGACAATGAGCAGTTCTTC
TRBV12-3/TRBV12-4	TRBJ2-7	NA	TRBD1	CASSTGTVYEQYF	TGTGCCAGCAGTACCGGGACAGTGTACGAGCAGTACTTC
TRBV3-1/TRBV3-2	TRBJ2-7	NA	TRBD1	CASRGQGDREQYF	TGTGCCAGCAGAGGACAGGGGGACCGCGAGCAGTACTTC
TRBV7-2	TRBJ2-1	NA	NA	CASTPRWATQYNEQFF	TGTGCCAGCACCCCACGATGGGCGACCCAATACAATGAGCAGTTCTTC
TRBV21-1	TRBJ2-2	NA	NA	CASSKRRAVHKTTGELFF	TGTGCCAGCAGCAAAAGGCGTGCGGTCCACAAGACGACCGGGGAGCTGTTTTTT
TRBV2	TRBJ2-3	NA	TRBD2	CATANPGGWTSGGTDTQYF	TGTGCCACTGCCAACCCGGGGGGGTGGACTAGCGGGGGAACAGATACGCAGTATTTT
TRBV12-3/TRBV12-4	TRBJ1-2	NA	NA	CASNPQGSYGYTF	TGTGCCAGCAACCCCCAGGGGAGCTATGGCTACACCTTC
TRBV7-2	TRBJ1-5	NA	TRBD1	CASSFSGTGPNQPQHF	TGTGCCAGCAGCTTTTCCGGGACAGGGCCCAATCAGCCCCAGCATTTT
TRBV3-1/TRBV3-2	TRBJ2-7	NA	TRBD2	CASSPFPGLTNYEQYF	TGTGCCAGCAGTCCCTTTCCGGGACTAACAAACTACGAGCAGTACTTC
TRBV12-3/TRBV12-4	TRBJ1-5	NA	NA	CASSLLNQPQHF	TGTGCCAGCAGTCTACTCAATCAGCCCCAGCATTTT
TRBV5-1	TRBJ2-2	NA	NA	CASSLQYRTPAGELFF	TGCGCCAGCAGCCTACAATACCGGACACCGGCCGGGGAGCTGTTTTTT
TRBV21-1	TRBJ2-2	NA	NA	CASSKGICGNTGELFF	TGTGCCAGCAGCAAAGGAATTTGCGGGAACACCGGGGAGCTGTTTTTT
TRBV6-2/TRBV6-3	TRBJ1-5	NA	NA	CASSYSFSGRSQPQHF	TGTGCCAGCAGTTACTCGTTCTCAGGGCGTTCGCAGCCCCAGCATTTT
TRBV7-2	TRBJ2-5	NA	NA	CASSLAGARRETQYF	TGTGCCAGCAGCTTAGCGGGGGCCAGGAGGGAGACCCAGTACTTC
TRBV9	TRBJ1-5	NA	NA	CASSPYRGGLPRLDQPQHF	TGTGCCAGCAGCCCGTATCGGGGGGGCCTACCCCGTCTAGATCAGCCCCAGCATTTT
TRBV19	TRBJ2-7	NA	NA	CASSTQRTAYEQYF	TGTGCCAGTAGTACTCAACGGACTGCCTACGAGCAGTACTTC
TRBV5-5	TRBJ1-1	NA	NA	CASSRTGITEAFF	TGTGCCAGCAGTAGAACGGGAATTACTGAAGCTTTCTTT
TRBV11-1	TRBJ2-7	NA	TRBD1	CASSIDRVLSEQYF	TGTGCCAGCAGCATCGACAGGGTGCTTTCCGAGCAGTACTTC
TRBV5-5	TRBJ2-7	NA	TRBD1	CASSARPGQGANEQYF	TGTGCCAGCAGCGCGCGGCCGGGACAGGGGGCAAACGAGCAGTACTTC
TRBV7-9	TRBJ1-2	few	TRBD1	CASSPGTGMSGYTF	TGTGCCAGCAGCCCTGGGACAGGGATGAGCGGCTACACCTTC
TRBV2	TRBJ2-7	NA	NA	CASSRVYEQYF	TGTGCCAGCAGTAGAGTTTACGAGCAGTACTTC
TRBV30	TRBJ1-4	NA	TRBD1	CAWSVPTGSNEKLFF	TGTGCCTGGAGTGTCCCGACAGGGAGTAATGAAAAACTGTTTTTT
TRBV12-3/TRBV12-4	TRBJ2-7	NA	TRBD1	CASSGDRAEQYF	TGTGCCAGCAGTGGGGACAGGGCCGAGCAGTACTTC
TRBV7-3	TRBJ2-5	NA	TRBD2	CASSPSGTSGETQYF	TGTGCCAGCAGCCCCTCCGGGACTAGCGGAGAGACCCAGTACTTC
TRBV9	TRBJ2-5	NA	NA	CASSPRDFQETQYF	TGTGCCAGCAGCCCCCGGGACTTCCAAGAGACCCAGTACTTC
TRBV3-1/TRBV3-2	TRBJ2-7	once	NA	CASRAGQPSYEQYF	TGTGCCAGCAGGGCAGGACAGCCCTCCTACGAGCAGTACTTC
TRBV27	TRBJ1-6	NA	NA	CASRGTGKNSPLHF	TGTGCCAGCAGAGGAACAGGGAAAAATTCACCCCTCCACTTT
TRBV11-2	TRBJ1-6	NA	NA	CASRGGSGFNSYNSPLHF	TGTGCCAGCAGGGGAGGGTCAGGGTTTAACTCCTATAATTCACCCCTCCACTTT